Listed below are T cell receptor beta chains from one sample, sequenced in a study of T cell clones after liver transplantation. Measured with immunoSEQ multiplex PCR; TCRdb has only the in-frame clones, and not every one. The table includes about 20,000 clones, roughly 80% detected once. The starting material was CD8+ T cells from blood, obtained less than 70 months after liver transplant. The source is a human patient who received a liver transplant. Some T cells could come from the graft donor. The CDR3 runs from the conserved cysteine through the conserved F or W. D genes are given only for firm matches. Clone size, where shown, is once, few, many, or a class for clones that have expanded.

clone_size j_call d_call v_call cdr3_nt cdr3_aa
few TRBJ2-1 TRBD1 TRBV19 TGTGCCAGTGGGACAGGGAACTACAATGAGCAGTTCTTC CASGTGNYNEQFF
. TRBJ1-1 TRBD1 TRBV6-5 TGTGCCAGCACCGCCGGGACAGGGGGCACTGAAGCTTTCTTT CASTAGTGGTEAFF
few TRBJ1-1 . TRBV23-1 TGCGCCAGCACTTACTTTGGGCAAAGGAACACTGAAGCTTTCTTT CASTYFGQRNTEAFF
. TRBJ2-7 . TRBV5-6 TGTGCCAGCAACTCCTGGGGAATGGAGCAGTACTTC CASNSWGMEQYF
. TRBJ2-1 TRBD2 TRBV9 TGTGCCAGCAGCGTAGGGCTAGCGGGGGGCTCCTACAATGAGCAGTTCTTC CASSVGLAGGSYNEQFF
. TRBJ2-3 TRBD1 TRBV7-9 TGTGCCAGCAGCCCCAGGACAGGGACCTATACAGATACGCAGTATTTT CASSPRTGTYTDTQYF
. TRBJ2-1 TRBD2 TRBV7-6 TGTGCCAGCAGCTTGGTAGCGGGAGGATACAATGAGCAGTTCTTC CASSLVAGGYNEQFF
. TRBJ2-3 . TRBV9 TGTGCCAGCAGCGATGGGGATACGCAGTATTTT CASSDGDTQYF
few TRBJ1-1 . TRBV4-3 TGCGCCAGCAGCCAAGAGGCAGGGACCCCTGAAGCTTTCTTT CASSQEAGTPEAFF
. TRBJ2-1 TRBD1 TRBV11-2 TGTGCCAGCAGCTTGGGGGACAGGGGCGCGGATGAGCAGTTCTTC CASSLGDRGADEQFF
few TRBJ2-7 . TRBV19 TGTGCCACATTTACGACGTGGGGCGAGCAGTACTTC CATFTTWGEQYF
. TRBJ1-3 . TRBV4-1 TGCGCCAGCAGCCAAGATCGACGGGAAGGAAACACCATATATTTT CASSQDRREGNTIYF
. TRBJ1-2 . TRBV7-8 TGTGCCAGCAGCCCTTCGGTCTATGGCTACACCTTC CASSPSVYGYTF
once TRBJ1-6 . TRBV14 TGTGCCAGCAGCCAAGACACTGGGAATTATAATTCACCCCTCCACTTT CASSQDTGNYNSPLHF
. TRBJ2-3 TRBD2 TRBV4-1 TGCGCCAGCAGCCCGGGACTAGCGGGGGGTATTATAGATACGCAGTATTTT CASSPGLAGGIIDTQYF
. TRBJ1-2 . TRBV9 TGTGCCAGCAGCTCAGATTGGAGACAGTATGGCTACACCTTC CASSSDWRQYGYTF
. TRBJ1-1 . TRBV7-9 TGTGCCAGCAGCTTCGTAGGGACTGAAGCTTTCTTT CASSFVGTEAFF
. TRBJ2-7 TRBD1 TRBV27 TGTGCCAGCACCTCCCGGGACAGGGGCACCTACGAGCAGTACTTC CASTSRDRGTYEQYF
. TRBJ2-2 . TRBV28 TGTGCCAGCAGTTTATCGGGAGACATATTGTTCGAGAACACCGGGGAGCTGTTTTTT CASSLSGDILFENTGELFF
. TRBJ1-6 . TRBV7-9 TGTGCCAGCAGCTTATTGGAGATCGCTGACTCACCCCTCCACTTT CASSLLEIADSPLHF
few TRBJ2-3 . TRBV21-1 TGTGCCAGCAGCACTAGCGATACGCAGTATTTT CASSTSDTQYF
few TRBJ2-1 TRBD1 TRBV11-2 TGTGCCAGCAGGGGGGACAGGGAGGTCCATGAGCAGTTCTTC CASRGDREVHEQFF
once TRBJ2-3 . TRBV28 TGTGCCAGCAGTCCTTTGACGGGTGATACGCAGTATTTT CASSPLTGDTQYF
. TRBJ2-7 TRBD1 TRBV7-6 TGTGCCAGCAGTTCCGGGACAGGCCTCTACGAGCAGTACTTC CASSSGTGLYEQYF
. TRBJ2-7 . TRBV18 TGTGCCAGCTCACCACCGGCGGGGGCCCACGAGCAGTACTTC CASSPPAGAHEQYF
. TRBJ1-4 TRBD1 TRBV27 TGTGCCAGCAGTGATTGGCAGGGGGTCGAAAAACTGTTTTTT CASSDWQGVEKLFF
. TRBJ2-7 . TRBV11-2 TGTGCCAGCAGCGTCAAACAGGGAGACGAGCAGTACTTC CASSVKQGDEQYF
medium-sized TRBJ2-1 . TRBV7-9 TGTGCCAGCAGCTCGGACTACCCCGAGCAGTTCTTC CASSSDYPEQFF
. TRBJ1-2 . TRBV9 TGTGCCAGCAGCGTAGGGAAGGGAGGGGAAGGCTACACCTTC CASSVGKGGEGYTF
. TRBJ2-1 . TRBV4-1 TGCGCCAGCAGCCAAGACGGTGGAGAGCAGTTCTTC CASSQDGGEQFF
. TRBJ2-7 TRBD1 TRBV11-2 TGTGCCAGCAGCTTAGATATAGTGACAGGGTACGAGCAGTACTTC CASSLDIVTGYEQYF
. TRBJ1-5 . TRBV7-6 TGTGCCAGCAGCTTAGCAGGAGGTACGGGCAATCAGCCCCAGCATTTT CASSLAGGTGNQPQHF
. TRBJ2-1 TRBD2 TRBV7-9 TGTGCCAGCAGCTTCTCTGTTGGCGGGGGGAGAAATGAGCAGTTCTTC CASSFSVGGGRNEQFF
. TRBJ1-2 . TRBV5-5 TGTGCCAGCAGCACTACCGACAGGCACTATGGCTACACCTTC CASSTTDRHYGYTF
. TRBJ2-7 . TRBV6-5 TGTGCCAGCAGTCCCGGGGCCTACGAGCAGTACTTC CASSPGAYEQYF
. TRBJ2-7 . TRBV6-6 TGTGCCAGCCGAAGCGTTCGCTCCGAGCAGTACTTC CASRSVRSEQYF
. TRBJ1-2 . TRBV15 TGTGCCACCAGCAGTATTGTTGGCTACACCTTC CATSSIVGYTF
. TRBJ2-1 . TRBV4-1 TGCGCCAGCAGCCAAGAGAGAAATGAGCAGTTCTTC CASSQERNEQFF
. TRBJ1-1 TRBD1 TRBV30 TGTGCCTGGAGTACGACAGGGGTTGAAGGCACTGAAGCTTTCTTT CAWSTTGVEGTEAFF
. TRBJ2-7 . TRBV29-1 TGCAGCGTCGCCCGGGGTGACGAGCAGTACTTC CSVARGDEQYF